This record concerns one T cell receptor beta chain sequence. What it recognizes is unknown. The data were produced by immunoSEQ multiplex PCR, yet TCRdb's version contains in-frame clones alone and is incomplete. The sample yields roughly 80,000 clones, less than 96% seen once. These data belong to a study of T cell clonotyping in hematopoietic cell transplantation. Study at large: Recipient samples before transplant were obtained post-cytoreduction. Study-wide results and limits: Broader posttransplant TCR repertoire diversity was predicted by graft donor and pretransplant recipient Inverse Simpson Index values.

Germline V gene lookup returns CDR1 SQVTM and CDR2 ANQGSEA. The CDR3 is 13 amino acids. V was cut by 4 bases and J by 0 bases, with 8 bases left in between. Stated time point: recipient sample about 28 days before transplant, after cytoreduction. Recipient blood drawn about 28 days pretransplant and days 30, 100, 180 after. The chain has TRBV29-1 and TRBJ2-3; D is unresolved. Specimen: peripheral blood mononuclear cells, collected before stem cell transplant. The receptor was isolated from a woman in her forties or fifties with acute myeloid leukemia. Some clones in this sample may be carry-over from other donors' samples. CDR3 amino acids: CSVVLWSTDTQYF. DNA for the CDR3: TGCAGCGTTGTTCTTTGGAGCACAGATACGCAGTATTTT.